The 32 T cell receptor beta chains below come from one sample, sequenced in a study of tumor and adjacent non-tumor tissue in lung cancer. This sample's RNA came from whole unsorted tissue. TCRbeta libraries were built with three rounds of nested PCR, modified from ARM-PCR. MiXCR, applied by TCRdb to the multiplex PCR reads, yields one record per CDR3 protein. The sample has more than 120,000 distinct CDR3 sequences; approximately 64% are singletons. Source material: lung tumor tissue. Receptors originate from a man aged 55 to 70 with small cell lung cancer.

Regarding this clonotype: This may be a read error: a much more frequent sequence differs by one nucleotide. The chain joins TRBV20-1 to TRBJ2-1; TRBD1 might be the D (6 bases). The CDR3 contains 15 residues. Germline V gives CDR1 DFQATT, CDR2 SNEGSKA (reference sequence). This chain's CDR3 is CSARDPLLGDNEQLF. The CDR3 DNA sequence: TGCAGTGCTAGAGATCCCTTGCTTGGGGACAATGAGCAGCTCTTC.

With respect to this clonotype: This likely comes from a read error, as the CDR3 has no conserved phenylalanine or tryptophan at its end. The chain links TRBV29-1 to TRBJ2-7; 9 bases map to TRBD2. V lost 1 base to trimming and J lost 0 bases; unmatched junction nucleotides: 10. The CDR3 sequence is 17 residues long. CDR1 is SQVTM, CDR2 ANQGSEA, per germline. CDR3 region: CSVEGETSGASSYEQYL. The CDR3 DNA follows: TGCAGCGTTGAAGGGGAGACTAGCGGAGCGAGCTCCTACGAGCAGTACCTC.

The chain joins TRBV6-5 to TRBJ2-3, with D uncertain. Trimming stripped 5 bases from V and 3 bases from J, with 12 bases between. In germline, CDR1 is MNHEY, CDR2 SVGAGI. The CDR3 is 14 amino acids. DNA of the CDR3: TGTGCCAGCAGTCACCGGGTCGGAACAGATACGCAGTATTTT. It yields the protein CASSHRVGTDTQYF.

V and J are TRBV29-1 and TRBJ1-2; 9 bases are shared with TRBD1. Germline-derived CDR1 and CDR2 are SQVTM and ANQGSEA. V dropped 6 bases and J dropped 5; count of bases not matched to a gene: 7. The CDR3 spans 13 residues. This CDR3 is CSVPTGTGYGYTF. In nucleotides, the CDR3 is TGCAGCGTCCCGACCGGGACAGGGTATGGCTACACCTTC. Variable domain in full (rest from reference TRBV29-1 and TRBJ1-2): SAVISQKPSRDICQRGTSLTIQCQVDSQVTMMFWYRQQPGQSLTLIATANQGSEATYESGFVIDKFPISRPNLTFSTLTVSNMSPEDSSIYLCSVPTGTGYGYTFGSGTRLTVV.

Of note for this clonotype: An end of the junction does not agree with germline; a read error may underlie this. The J gene is TRBJ1-5, the V gene TRBV20-1, with 7 bases aligning to TRBD1. The CDR3 has 14 amino acids. Germline CDR1 DFQATT, CDR2 SNEGSKA (reference sequence). CDR3 DNA sequence: TGCAGTGCTAGACGGACAGGCTCAGATCACCCCCAGCATTTT. Amino acids: CSARRTGSDHPQHF.

About this clonotype itself: Since a much larger clone is just one base distant, this may be a read error. The rearrangement uses TRBV20-1 and TRBJ1-2; D not resolved. CDR3 length: 13 residues. The V gene's germline CDR1 is DFQATT and CDR2 SNEGSKA (reference sequence). The chain's CDR3 is CNASAGIRYGYTF. CDR3 DNA: TGCAATGCTAGTGCGGGTATTCGGTATGGCTACACCTTC.

This clonotype was counted between two and nine times. Since a much larger clone is just one base distant, this may be a read error. V is TRBV20-1 and J is TRBJ2-1; TRBD2 agrees at 9 bases. The CDR3 loop spans 14 amino acids. CDR1 and CDR2 (germline): DFQATT, SNEGSKA (reference sequence). The CDR3 DNA sequence: TGCAGTGCTAGAGATAATAGCGGGAGAAATGAGCAGCTCTTC. Translation: CSARDNSGRNEQLF.

This clonotype appeared a few times. The V gene is TRBV19, the J gene TRBJ2-1, with TRBD2 identical over 7 bases. With 5 bases clipped from V and 7 bases from J, the junction kept 14 bases outside the gene matches. CDR3 length: 16 residues. Germline V gene lookup returns CDR1 LNHDA and CDR2 SQIVND (reference sequence). CDR3 amino acids: CASSSPWASGQNEQFF. The CDR3, as DNA: TGTGCCAGTAGTTCTCCTTGGGCTAGCGGCCAGAATGAGCAGTTCTTC. The full variable domain, rest sourced from reference TRBV19 and TRBJ2-1, is DGGITQSPKYLFRKEGQNVTLSCEQNLNHDAMYWYRQDPGQGLRLIYYSQIVNDFQKGDIAEGYSVSREKKESFPLTVTSAQKNPTAFYLCASSSPWASGQNEQFFGPGTRLTVL.

With regard to this clonotype: An end of the junction differs from the germline gene, which may be a read error. Here the CDR3 DNA reads TGTGCCAGCTCTTTGGACAGGTCGAACACTGGGGAGCTGTTTTTT. As protein: CASSLDRSNTGELFF. This sequence joins TRBV6-1 and TRBJ2-2, with 7 bases that match TRBD1. The germline V gene has CDR1 MNHNS and CDR2 SASEGT. The CDR3 has 15 residues.

This clonotype appeared many times. Written as DNA, the CDR3 is TGCAGTGCTAGAAAGGGAGGGAGTGAGCAGTTCTTC. Its translation is CSARKGGSEQFF. The gene calls are TRBV20-1 and TRBJ2-1, with 7 bases matching TRBD2. The V gene's germline CDR1 is DFQATT and CDR2 SNEGSKA (reference sequence). This CDR3 region has 12 residues. V trimming: 2 bases; J trimming: 9 bases; junction bases outside the gene matches: 4.

This clonotype was picked up a small number of times. This chain uses TRBV5-1 with TRBJ2-7; D unclear. CDR1 is SGHRS and CDR2 is YFSETQ in the germline V gene. The V end lost 1 base, the J end lost 4 bases, and 6 bases lay between the germline ends. This CDR3 contains 12 residues. As DNA, the CDR3 is TGCGCCAGCAGCTTGTTGAGATACGAGCAGTACGTC. Translated: CASSLLRYEQYV.

This clonotype appeared a few times. A read error may explain this, as a much larger clone is one base away. V and J are TRBV29-1 and TRBJ2-1; D not certain. Germline-derived CDR1 and CDR2 are SQVTM and ANQGSEA. The V end lost 4 bases, the J end lost 6 bases, and 16 bases lay between the germline ends. This CDR3 comprises 14 residues. The DNA of the CDR3 is TGCAGCGTTGTAATCAGCAGCGTTAGCAATGAGCAGTTCTTC. This sequence encodes CSVVISSVSNEQFF.

V usage is TRBV11-2 and J usage is TRBJ1-4; D not resolved. CDR1 SGHAT and CDR2 FQNNGV come from the germline V gene. V was clipped by 8 bases and J by 10 bases, with 23 bases between them. The CDR3 covers 15 residues. For the CDR3, the DNA is TGTGCCAGCCGCTCTCATCCGGACCCGAGGAGAAAACTGTTTTTT. It encodes CASRSHPDPRRKLFF.

This clonotype was seen at least ten times. The rearrangement links TRBV24-1 to TRBJ2-1; the match to TRBD1 covers 10 bases. Germline V lookup: CDR1 KGHDR, CDR2 SFDVKD. V gave up 9 bases and J gave up 6 bases; unmatched junction bases: 10. The CDR3 contains 15 residues. The CDR3 is CATEGTGARGNEQFF. The DNA of the CDR3 is TGTGCCACCGAAGGGACAGGGGCCCGGGGCAATGAGCAGTTCTTC.

Regarding this clonotype: At one end the junction does not follow the germline gene, possibly because of a read error. V is TRBV20-1 and J is TRBJ1-1; no firm D call. CDR1 is DFQATT and CDR2 is SNEGSKA in the germline V gene (reference sequence). The CDR3 consists of 15 residues. Here the CDR3 DNA reads TGCAATGCTAGAGATCTCAGGCGTAAGGACACTGAAGCTTTCTTT. This sequence encodes CNARDLRRKDTEAFF.

As for this clonotype: Compared with germline, one end of the junction differs, possibly owing to a read error. The V call is TRBV7-9, the J call TRBJ2-5; 7 nucleotides line up with TRBD1. This CDR3 contains 15 residues. CDR1 SEHNR and CDR2 FQNEAQ come from the germline V gene (reference sequence). CDR3 bases: TGTGCCAGCAGCTTGGGGATCGGGACAGAAGAGACTCAGTACTTC. Residues: CASSLGIGTEETQYF.

V is TRBV4-2 and J is TRBJ2-3; 7 nucleotides line up with TRBD2. Per the germline V gene, CDR1 is LGHNA and CDR2 is YNFKEQ. This CDR3 contains 17 residues. J lost 5 bases, V lost 0 bases, and 11 bases had no gene match. CDR3 in DNA: TGTGCCAGCAGCCAAGATAGGCGGGGACTACACATAGATACGCAGTATTTT. It is translated as CASSQDRRGLHIDTQYF.

A remark on this clonotype: Possible read error: a much larger clone is one base away. The chain employs TRBV6-1 and TRBJ1-2; TRBD1 aligns across 7 bases. This CDR3 is built from 13 residues. The V and J ends lost 5 bases and 8 bases, in that order; junction bases with no gene match: 8. Germline lookup yields CDR1 MNHNS and CDR2 SASEGT. The CDR3 sequence: CASSPTGIRGYTF. The CDR3, as DNA: TGTGCCAGCAGTCCGACAGGGATTCGGGGCTACACCTTC.

Turning to this clonotype: The conserved phenylalanine or tryptophan is not found at the CDR3 terminus, so this likely reflects a read error. The CDR3 spells CSAREAGGRSEAFY. CDR3 DNA: TGCAGTGCTAGAGAGGCAGGGGGCAGGTCTGAAGCTTTCTAT. The chain recombines TRBV20-1 with TRBJ1-1, with 8 positions matching TRBD1. With 0 bases clipped from V and 6 bases from J, the junction kept 6 bases outside the gene matches. Germline V gene data show CDR1 as DFQATT and CDR2 as SNEGSKA (reference sequence). This CDR3 spans 14 amino acids.

Concerning this clonotype itself: Mismatch with germline at one junction end may stem from a read error. This chain uses TRBV11-3 with TRBJ1-2; weak D call: TRBD1 (5 bases). Germline CDR1 SGHNT, CDR2 YENEEA. The CDR3 is made up of 15 amino acids. CDR3 region: CANSTEGRANYGYTF. The CDR3 DNA reads as TGTGCCAACAGCACCGAGGGCAGGGCTAACTATGGCTACACCTTC. Drawing the rest from reference TRBV11-3 and TRBJ1-2, the complete variable domain is EAGVVQSPRYKIIEKKQPVAFWCNPISGHNTLYWYLQNLGQGPELLIRYENEEAVDDSQLPKDRFSAERLKGVDSTLKIQPAELGDSAVYLCANSTEGRANYGYTFGSGTRLTVV.

At least ten counts were recorded for this clonotype. V and J are TRBV20-1 and TRBJ2-3, with TRBD2 identical over 12 bases. V shed 6 bases, J shed 5 bases, and the junction held 3 bases outside the gene matches. CDR3 length equals 13 residues. Germline CDR1 and CDR2: DFQATT and SNEGSKA (reference sequence). The CDR3 DNA is TGCAGTGCCCCGGGACTAGCGGGAGATACGCAGTATTTT. It translates to CSAPGLAGDTQYF.

As regards this clonotype: Germline and junction disagree at one end, which may indicate a read error. The genes are TRBV11-3 and TRBJ2-1; no reliable D call. Looked up from germline, CDR1 is SGHNT and CDR2 is YENEEA. The length of the CDR3 is 13 residues. CDR3 loop: CVSSFCEDNEQFF. In DNA, the CDR3 is TGTGTCAGCAGCTTTTGTGAGGACAATGAGCAGTTCTTC.

A remark on this clonotype: Its ends do not fully match the called genes, so a read error is possible. The J gene is TRBJ1-2, the V gene TRBV6-5; the D gene is possibly TRBD1 (5 bases). Germline V CDR1 and CDR2: MNHEY, SVGAGI. The CDR3 is 13 amino acids. The CDR3 region is CACSYSWGAGYTF. CDR3 coding DNA: TGTGCCTGCAGTTACTCGTGGGGCGCCGGCTACACGTTC.

The rearrangement uses TRBV20-1 and TRBJ2-2; 8 nucleotides line up with TRBD1. The V gene's germline CDR1 is DFQATT and CDR2 SNEGSKA (reference sequence). The CDR3 sequence is 14 residues long. V shed 8 bases, J shed 10 bases, and the junction held 15 bases outside the gene matches. The CDR3 spells CSTRDRDRSLELFF. Written as DNA, the CDR3 is TGCAGTACCAGAGACCGGGACAGGTCTTTGGAGCTGTTTTTT.

A word on this clonotype: Here the CDR3 omits its conserved ending phenylalanine or tryptophan, so a read error is the likely source. The V call is TRBV6-6, the J call TRBJ1-6, with unresolved D. The CDR3 covers 13 residues. CDR1 MNHNY and CDR2 SVGAGI come from the germline V gene (reference sequence). The germline V and J ends were trimmed by 6 bases and 7 bases, with 10 bases remaining between them. The CDR3: CASSDLGNSPLHL. CDR3 nucleotide sequence: TGTGCCAGCAGCGACCTAGGGAATTCACCCCTCCACCTT.

The rearrangement joins TRBV6-5 to TRBJ2-2; TRBD2 aligns across 11 bases. The CDR3 contains 16 residues. Germline V gene sequence: CDR1 MNHEY, CDR2 SVGAGI. V lost 5 bases and J lost 7; bases outside the gene matches: 9. CDR3 coding DNA: TGTGCCAGCAGTCCCCCACTAGCGGGAGTGCACGGGGAGCTGTTTTTT. Translating gives CASSPPLAGVHGELFF.

About this clonotype: Mismatch with germline at one junction end may stem from a read error. This chain connects TRBV6-1 to TRBJ2-5, with a possible D match to TRBD1 (5 bases). The CDR3 has 13 amino acids. Germline V gene sequence: CDR1 MNHNS, CDR2 SASEGT. CDR3 sequence: CTSSVVRVDTQYF. CDR3 in DNA: TGTACCAGCAGTGTAGTCAGGGTCGACACCCAGTACTTC.

Comment on this clonotype: Germline and junction disagree at one end, which may indicate a read error. The chain combines TRBV11-2 with TRBJ2-1; the match to TRBD1 covers 8 bases. There are 15 residues in the CDR3. The germline CDR1 and CDR2 sequences are SGHAT and FQNNGV. In DNA form, the CDR3 reads TGCGCCAGCAGTTTTACAGGGGGGACCTACAATGATCAGTTCTTC. Amino acids: CASSFTGGTYNDQFF.

For this clonotype: Its ends do not fully match the called genes, so a read error is possible. The chain is built from TRBV20-1 and TRBJ1-2; D is unclear. Germline lookup yields CDR1 DFQATT and CDR2 SNEGSKA (reference sequence). This CDR3 region has 11 residues. The CDR3 nucleotides are TGCAGTGCTCTAAAAAGCTATGGCTACGCCTTC. Its translation: CSALKSYGYAF.

This clonotype was detected only once. At one end, the junction sequence differs from germline, possibly due to a read error. The chain carries TRBV11-3 and TRBJ2-1; 7 bases agree with TRBD1. Germline CDR1 is SGHNT and CDR2 is YENEEA. This CDR3 has 19 amino acids. The CDR3: CVSGLITVFETGLYYEQFF. CDR3 in DNA: TGTGTCAGCGGCTTAATAACCGTCTTTGAGACAGGGCTCTACTATGAGCAGTTCTTC.

Of note for this clonotype: This clone may be a read error of a much larger clone one base away. The V gene is TRBV6-1, the J gene TRBJ2-1; perhaps TRBD2 as D (6 bases). This CDR3 has 14 residues. Germline V CDR1 and CDR2: MNHNS, SASEGT. Trimming removed 5 bases at V and 8 bases at J, with 16 bases between. This CDR3 reads CASSTWEVGHEQFF. The CDR3 bases are TGTGCCAGCAGTACCTGGGAGGTCGGGCATGAGCAGTTCTTC.

This clonotype was detected only a few times. Compared with germline, one end of the junction differs, possibly owing to a read error. The rearrangement links TRBV12-3 or TRBV12-4 to TRBJ1-4, with D maybe TRBD1 (6 bases). The CDR3 runs 14 residues. CDR3 region: CASSSHRVNEKLFF. The DNA of the CDR3 is TGTGCCAGCAGTTCTCACAGGGTAAATGAAAAGCTGTTTTTT.